This T cell receptor (beta chain) stems from a study of blood T cell repertoires in COVID-19. The overall study: Acute and convalescent COVID-19 specimens originated in the United States, Italy and Spain.

Generated by immunoSEQ multiplex PCR, the TCRdb table keeps only in-frame clones and is missing some. Of fewer than 350,000 clones listed, about nine tenths are singletons. The origin of this receptor is a woman aged 40 to 49 with acute COVID-19. Sequenced material: PBMCs or T cells enriched from blood (not recorded which).

This CDR3 is CASSPGYPNNEQFF. The CDR3 coding sequence is TGCGCCAGCAGCCCGGGGTACCCAAACAATGAGCAGTTCTTC. The chain employs TRBV5-1 and TRBJ2-1; tentatively, D is TRBD2 (5 bases). CDR3 length: 14 residues. Deletions cut 4 bases from V and 5 bases from J, with 13 bases between. Germline CDR1 is SGHRS and CDR2 is YFSETQ.